This T cell receptor beta chain was obtained from a study of response to subunit inactivated influenza vaccine (dated by TCRdb to the late 2010s). About the full investigation: To follow how T cells responded to a trivalent subunit inactivated influenza vaccine, the researchers relied on deep quantitative profiling of the T cell receptor repertoire. Summary of the overall study and its limitations: The authors suggested that each seasonal influenza vaccination may recruit only a limited number of new T cells.

V and J lose 1 base and 6 bases, and a span of 15 bases separates them. CDR3 length: 15 amino acids, cysteine to phenylalanine. Left in the record is the CDR3 DNA by itself, 45 bases read in frame from the first base. The germline V gene sets CDR1 to MNHEY and CDR2 to SVGAGI. The table lists this clonotype with many counts. It lacks a known antigen. No much larger clone is present one base from it, and per-base qualities are unavailable. Preparation of the library involved RT-PCR. The listed sequencing device is Illumina HiSeq 2500. TCRdb reworked the public reads: Q25 trimming with fastp, MiXCR clone assembly, productive beta chains retained. Records with the same CDR3 protein are collapsed into one entry carrying the most frequent genes and DNA. This sample gives 300,000 to 350,000 distinct CDR3 sequences in total; approximately 23% of them show up just once. The ten largest clones capture approximately 10% of the sample.

The chain couples TRBV6-5 to TRBJ1-2, with the D gene call left open. The source of this sequence is a man between 50 and 69 years old who received an inactivated influenza vaccine. Donor details come from another sample of the same person, matched by shared clones. The input for sequencing was PBMCs from blood, taken less than 22 months after vaccination. The CDR3 here reads CASSYFPGSEDGYTF. The DNA is as follows: TGTGCCAGCAGTTACTTTCCGGGCTCAGAGGATGGCTACACCTTC.